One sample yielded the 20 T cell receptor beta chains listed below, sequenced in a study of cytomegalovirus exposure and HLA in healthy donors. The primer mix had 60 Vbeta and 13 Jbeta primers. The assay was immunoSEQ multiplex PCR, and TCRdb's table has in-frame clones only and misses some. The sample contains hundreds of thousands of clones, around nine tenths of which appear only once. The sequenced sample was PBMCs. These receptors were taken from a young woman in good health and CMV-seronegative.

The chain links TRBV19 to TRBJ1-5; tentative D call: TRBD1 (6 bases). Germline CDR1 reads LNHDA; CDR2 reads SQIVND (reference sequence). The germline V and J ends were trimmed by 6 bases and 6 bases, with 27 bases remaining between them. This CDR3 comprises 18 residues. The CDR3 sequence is CASSFLDYVRGGIQPQHF. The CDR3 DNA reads TGTGCCAGTAGCTTCCTCGACTACGTAAGGGGGGGGATTCAGCCCCAGCATTTT.

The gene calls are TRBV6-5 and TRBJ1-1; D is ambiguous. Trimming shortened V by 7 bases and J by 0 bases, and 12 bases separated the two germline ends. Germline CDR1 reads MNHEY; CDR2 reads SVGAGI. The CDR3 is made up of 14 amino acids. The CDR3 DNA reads TGTGCCAGCACGGGGAGCTTCTTGAACACTGAAGCTTTCTTT. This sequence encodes CASTGSFLNTEAFF.

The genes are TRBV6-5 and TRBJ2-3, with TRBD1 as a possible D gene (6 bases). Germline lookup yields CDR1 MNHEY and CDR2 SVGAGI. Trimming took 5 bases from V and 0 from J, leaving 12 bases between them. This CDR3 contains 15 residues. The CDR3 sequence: CASSRTASSTDTQYF. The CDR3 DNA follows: TGTGCCAGCAGTCGGACAGCTTCTAGCACAGATACGCAGTATTTT.

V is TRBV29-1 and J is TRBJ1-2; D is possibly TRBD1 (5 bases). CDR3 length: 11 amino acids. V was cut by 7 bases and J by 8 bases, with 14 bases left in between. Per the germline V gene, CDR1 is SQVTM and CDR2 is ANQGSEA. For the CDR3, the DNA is TGCAGCGCGCTAAGACAGAAGGGCTACACCTTC. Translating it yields CSALRQKGYTF. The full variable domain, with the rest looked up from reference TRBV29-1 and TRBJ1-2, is SAVISQKPSRDICQRGTSLTIQCQVDSQVTMMFWYRQQPGQSLTLIATANQGSEATYESGFVIDKFPISRPNLTFSTLTVSNMSPEDSSIYLCSALRQKGYTFGSGTRLTVV.

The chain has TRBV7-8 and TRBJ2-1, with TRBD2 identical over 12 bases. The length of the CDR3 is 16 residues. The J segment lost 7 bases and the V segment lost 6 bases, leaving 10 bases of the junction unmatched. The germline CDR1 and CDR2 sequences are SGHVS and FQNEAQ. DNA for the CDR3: TGTGCCAGCAGGCCCCCGGGACTAGCGGGCGGAAATGAGCAGTTCTTC. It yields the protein CASRPPGLAGGNEQFF.

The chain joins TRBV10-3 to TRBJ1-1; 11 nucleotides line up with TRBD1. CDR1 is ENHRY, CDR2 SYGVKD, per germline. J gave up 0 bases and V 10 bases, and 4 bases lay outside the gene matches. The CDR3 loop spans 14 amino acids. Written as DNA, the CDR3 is TGTGCCACCCGGGACAGGGGGATGAACACTGAAGCTTTCTTT. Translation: CATRDRGMNTEAFF.

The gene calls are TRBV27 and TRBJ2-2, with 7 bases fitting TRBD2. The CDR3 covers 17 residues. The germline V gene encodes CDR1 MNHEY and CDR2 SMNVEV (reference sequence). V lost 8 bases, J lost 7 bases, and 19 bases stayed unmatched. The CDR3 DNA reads TGTGCCAGCGCACGGGGAGGGGCGGGTCTCAACGGCGGGGAGCTGTTTTTT. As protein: CASARGGAGLNGGELFF.

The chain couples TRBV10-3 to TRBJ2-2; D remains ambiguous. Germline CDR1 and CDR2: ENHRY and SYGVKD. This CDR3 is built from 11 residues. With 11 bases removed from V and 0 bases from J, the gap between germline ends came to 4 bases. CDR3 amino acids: CASSNTGELFF. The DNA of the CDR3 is TGTGCCTCATCGAACACCGGGGAGCTGTTTTTT.

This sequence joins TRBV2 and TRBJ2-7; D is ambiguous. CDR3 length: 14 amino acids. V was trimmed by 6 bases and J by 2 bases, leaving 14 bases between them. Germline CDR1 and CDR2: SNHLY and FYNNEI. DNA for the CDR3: TGTGCCAGCAGATCAATGCTCAGTACCTACGAGCAGTACTTC. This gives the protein CASRSMLSTYEQYF.

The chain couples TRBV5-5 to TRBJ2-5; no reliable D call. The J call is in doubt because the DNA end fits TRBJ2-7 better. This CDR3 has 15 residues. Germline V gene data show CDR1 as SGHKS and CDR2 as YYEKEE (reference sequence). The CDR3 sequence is CASSLNLGRIHEQYF. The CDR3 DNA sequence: TGTGCCAGCAGCCTCAACCTAGGAAGGATCCACGAGCAGTACTTC.

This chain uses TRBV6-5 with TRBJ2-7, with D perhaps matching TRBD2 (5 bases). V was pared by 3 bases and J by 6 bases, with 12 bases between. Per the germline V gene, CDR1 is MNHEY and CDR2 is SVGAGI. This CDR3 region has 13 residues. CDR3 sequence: CASSYSAEGEQYF. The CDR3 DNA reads TGTGCCAGCAGTTATTCAGCCGAGGGCGAGCAGTACTTC.

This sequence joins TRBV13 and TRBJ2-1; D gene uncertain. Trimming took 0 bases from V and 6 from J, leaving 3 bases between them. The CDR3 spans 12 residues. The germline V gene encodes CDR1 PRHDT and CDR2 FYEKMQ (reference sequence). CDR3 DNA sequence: TGTGCCAGCAGCTTAGGCAGCAATGAGCAGTTCTTC. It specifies CASSLGSNEQFF.

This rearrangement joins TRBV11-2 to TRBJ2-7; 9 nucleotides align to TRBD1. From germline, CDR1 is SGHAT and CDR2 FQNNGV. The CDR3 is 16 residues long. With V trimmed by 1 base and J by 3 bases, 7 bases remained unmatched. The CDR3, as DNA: TGTGCCAGCAGCTTAGGACCCGGACAGGGGAGCTACGAGCAGTACTTC. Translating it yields CASSLGPGQGSYEQYF.

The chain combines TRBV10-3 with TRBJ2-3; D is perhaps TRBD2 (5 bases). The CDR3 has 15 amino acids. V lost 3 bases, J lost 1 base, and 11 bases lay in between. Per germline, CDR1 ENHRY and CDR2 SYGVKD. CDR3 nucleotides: TGTGCCATCAGTGACGAGGGTGGTGGCACAGATACGCAGTATTTT. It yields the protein CAISDEGGGTDTQYF.

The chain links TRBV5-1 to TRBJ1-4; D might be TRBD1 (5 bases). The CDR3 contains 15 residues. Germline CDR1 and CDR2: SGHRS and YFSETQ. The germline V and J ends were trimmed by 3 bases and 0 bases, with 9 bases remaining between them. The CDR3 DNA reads TGCGCCAGCAGCTCCAGGGAATCAACTAATGAAAAACTGTTTTTT. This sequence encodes CASSSRESTNEKLFF.

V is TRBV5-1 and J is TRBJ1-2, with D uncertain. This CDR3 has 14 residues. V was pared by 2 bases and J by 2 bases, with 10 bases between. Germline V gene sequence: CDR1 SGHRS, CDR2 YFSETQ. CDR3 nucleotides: TGCGCCAGCAGCTTCGAACAGACGAACTATGGCTACACCTTC. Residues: CASSFEQTNYGYTF.

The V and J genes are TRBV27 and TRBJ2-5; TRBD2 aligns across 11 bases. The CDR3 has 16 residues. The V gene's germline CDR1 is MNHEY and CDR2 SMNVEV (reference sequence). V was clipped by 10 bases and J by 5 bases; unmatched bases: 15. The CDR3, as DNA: TGTGCCACGAAGCTAGCGGGGGGTCGGTTCGGGGAGACCCAGTACTTC. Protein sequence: CATKLAGGRFGETQYF.

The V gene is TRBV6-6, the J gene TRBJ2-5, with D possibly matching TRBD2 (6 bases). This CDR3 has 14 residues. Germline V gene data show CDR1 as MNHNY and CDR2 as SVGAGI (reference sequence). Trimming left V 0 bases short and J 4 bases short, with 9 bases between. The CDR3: CASSYSRGVETQYF. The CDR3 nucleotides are TGTGCCAGCAGTTACTCTCGCGGGGTAGAGACCCAGTACTTC.

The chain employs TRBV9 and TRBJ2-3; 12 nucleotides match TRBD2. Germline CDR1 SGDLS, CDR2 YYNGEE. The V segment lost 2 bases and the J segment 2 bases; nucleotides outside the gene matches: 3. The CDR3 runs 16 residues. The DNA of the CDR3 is TGTGCCAGCAGCGTTGGGACTAGCGGGCACACAGATACGCAGTATTTT. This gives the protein CASSVGTSGHTDTQYF.

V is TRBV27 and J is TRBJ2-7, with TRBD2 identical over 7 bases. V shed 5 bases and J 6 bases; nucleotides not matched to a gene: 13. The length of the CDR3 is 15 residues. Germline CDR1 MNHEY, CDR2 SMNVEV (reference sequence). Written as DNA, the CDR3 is TGTGCCAGCAGTCTAATAGCGGGCCCCAAGGGCGAGCAGTACTTC. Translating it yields CASSLIAGPKGEQYF.